This passage covers 31 T cell receptor beta chains from one sample sequenced in a study of blood T cell dynamics during melanoma immunotherapy. Only in-frame clones appear in the TCRdb table, and some are missing; sequencing was by immunoSEQ multiplex PCR. The repertoire holds roughly 13,000 clones, with around 84% as singletons. Indicated time point: pre-treatment baseline. This material consisted of blood, taken from a patient treated with checkpoint blockade. The receptors here all came from a human donor with melanoma.

The rearrangement links TRBV15 to TRBJ2-3; TRBD2 agrees at 10 bases. This CDR3 has 17 residues. The junction had 8 bases not matched to a gene; V was cut back by 1 base and J by 4 bases. Germline CDR1 LNHNV, CDR2 YYDKDF (reference sequence). CDR3 coding DNA: TGTGCCACCAGCAGAGCGGTTGGGCTAGCGGGAGCAGATACGCAGTATTTT. Translated: CATSRAVGLAGADTQYF.

The V gene is TRBV29-1, the J gene TRBJ2-3, with TRBD1 identical over 12 bases. This CDR3 has 14 residues. Germline V gives CDR1 SQVTM, CDR2 ANQGSEA. J gave up 3 bases and V 7 bases, and 5 bases lay outside the gene matches. The DNA for the CDR3 is TGCAGCGCCGGGACAGGGGGCGGAACAGATACGCAGTATTTT. It yields the protein CSAGTGGGTDTQYF.

The chain has TRBV2 and TRBJ2-1, with D perhaps matching TRBD1 or TRBD2 (5 bases each). Looked up from germline, CDR1 is SNHLY and CDR2 is FYNNEI. The V end was cut by 3 bases, the J end by 6 bases, with 15 bases between. This CDR3 contains 15 residues. The CDR3 spells CASSEGFYGGNEQFF. The CDR3, as DNA: TGTGCCAGCAGTGAGGGCTTTTATGGGGGCAATGAGCAGTTCTTC. Full variable domain (missing parts from reference TRBV2 and TRBJ2-1): EPEVTQTPSHQVTQMGQEVILRCVPISNHLYFYWYRQILGQKVEFLVSFYNNEISEKSEIFDDQFSVERPDGSNFTLKIRSTKLEDSAMYFCASSEGFYGGNEQFFGPGTRLTVL.

The chain employs TRBV27 and TRBJ1-3, with D possibly being TRBD1 (5 bases). V lost 3 bases, J lost 0 bases, and 18 bases lay in between. The germline V gene encodes CDR1 MNHEY and CDR2 SMNVEV (reference sequence). The CDR3 is made up of 18 amino acids. CDR3 amino acids: CASSFPFHSGTSGNTIYF. The CDR3 DNA reads as TGTGCCAGCAGTTTTCCCTTCCATTCAGGGACCTCTGGAAACACCATATATTTT.

The chain carries TRBV18 and TRBJ1-2; the D gene is possibly TRBD1 (5 bases). Germline CDR1 reads KGHSH; CDR2 reads LQKENI. This CDR3 contains 14 residues. V was pared by 4 bases and J by 7 bases, with 16 bases between. The CDR3: CASSRSGERGGYTF. The CDR3 DNA sequence: TGTGCCAGCTCACGTTCCGGGGAGAGGGGTGGCTACACCTTC.

V gene TRBV11-2 combines with J gene TRBJ1-3; D is ambiguous. The germline V gene has CDR1 SGHAT and CDR2 FQNNGV. Trimming left V 1 base short and J 2 bases short, with 6 bases between. The CDR3 is 14 residues long. The CDR3 region has the DNA TGTGCCAGCAGCTTAGTGGCGGCTGGAAACACCATATATTTT. Translating gives CASSLVAAGNTIYF. The full variable domain, completed using reference TRBV11-2 and TRBJ1-3, is EAGVAQSPRYKIIEKRQSVAFWCNPISGHATLYWYQQILGQGPKLLIQFQNNGVVDDSQLPKDRFSAERLKGVDSTLKIQPAKLEDSAVYLCASSLVAAGNTIYFGEGSWLTVV.

The V gene is TRBV5-4, the J gene TRBJ1-2; 11 nucleotides align to TRBD1. The germline CDR1 and CDR2 sequences are SGHNT and YYREEE (reference sequence). V shed 4 bases, J shed 7 bases, and the junction held 6 bases outside the gene matches. The CDR3 contains 14 residues. CDR3 sequence: CASSADRGPSGYTF. The CDR3 DNA is TGTGCCAGCAGCGCGGACAGGGGGCCGAGTGGCTACACCTTC.

The chain employs TRBV18 and TRBJ2-1; 11 positions agree with TRBD2. The trim removed 6 bases at V and 2 bases at J, leaving 6 bases unmatched. This CDR3 spans 16 amino acids. Germline CDR1 KGHSH, CDR2 LQKENI. CDR3 coding DNA: TGTGCCAGCTCTCCTGGACTAGCGGGCCCCTACAATGAGCAGTTCTTC. Protein: CASSPGLAGPYNEQFF.

The rearrangement joins TRBV7-2 to TRBJ1-2, with a tentative D call TRBD1 (5 bases). Trimming took 1 base from V and 5 from J, leaving 17 bases between them. There are 16 residues in the CDR3. Per germline, CDR1 SGHTA and CDR2 FQGNSA. CDR3 nucleotides: TGTGCCAGCAGCTTAGAGGGGCAGGGTAGTAGGTATGGCTACACCTTC. This encodes CASSLEGQGSRYGYTF.

Concerning this clone: Other DNA sequences from this sample encode an identical CDR3 as well. The chain has TRBV27 and TRBJ1-1; possible D gene TRBD1, 5 bases. From germline, CDR1 is MNHEY and CDR2 SMNVEV (reference sequence). The CDR3 consists of 14 residues. V lost 6 bases to trimming and J lost 0 bases, with 11 bases between them. CDR3 sequence reads: CASRGYRMNTEAFF. The CDR3 region has the DNA TGTGCCAGCAGGGGTTACAGGATGAACACTGAAGCTTTCTTT.

The rearrangement uses TRBV11-2 and TRBJ2-7, with D maybe TRBD2 (6 bases). The V gene lost 5 bases and the J gene lost 5 bases, with 25 bases spanning the gap. This CDR3 region has 17 residues. From germline, CDR1 is SGHAT and CDR2 FQNNGV. CDR3 sequence: CASSGRLRDSPRDEQYF. CDR3 nucleotides: TGTGCCAGCAGCGGCCGACTCCGGGACTCCCCTCGGGACGAGCAGTACTTC.

The CDR3, as DNA: TGTGCCTGTAAAGACAGGGCCGCCTACGAGCAGTACTTC. This codes for CACKDRAAYEQYF. The V call is TRBV30, the J call TRBJ2-7, with 7 nucleotides matching TRBD1. The CDR3 sequence is 13 residues long. Trimming at V came to 6 bases and at J to 2 bases, leaving 7 bases not matched to a gene. Per the germline V gene, CDR1 is GTSNPN and CDR2 is SVGIG (reference sequence).

The CDR3 protein is CASSNQGVTGELFF. Here the CDR3 DNA reads TGTGCCAGCAGCAATCAGGGTGTAACCGGGGAGCTGTTTTTT. The V call is TRBV7-9, the J call TRBJ2-2; tentatively, D is TRBD1 (5 bases). Germline V gives CDR1 SEHNR, CDR2 FQNEAQ (reference sequence). There are 14 residues in the CDR3. Trimming removed 5 bases at V and 5 bases at J, with 12 bases between.

This chain connects TRBV10-3 to TRBJ2-7, with 7 bases that match TRBD1. Germline V gene data show CDR1 as ENHRY and CDR2 as SYGVKD. J lost 3 bases, V lost 3 bases, and 5 bases had no gene match. The CDR3 sequence is 14 residues long. The DNA for the CDR3 is TGTGCCATCAGTGAATCCAGGGGGAACTACGAGCAGTACTTC. It yields the protein CAISESRGNYEQYF.

This chain joins TRBV11-2 and TRBJ2-5; weak D call: TRBD2 (6 bases). Trimming took 5 bases from V and 5 from J, leaving 18 bases between them. Germline lookup yields CDR1 SGHAT and CDR2 FQNNGV. The CDR3 contains 15 residues. The chain's CDR3 is CASSPSGLALETQYF. CDR3 nucleotide sequence: TGTGCCAGCAGCCCATCGGGACTCGCGTTGGAGACCCAGTACTTC.

The V call is TRBV18, the J call TRBJ1-1, with D hard to call. The V and J ends lost 2 bases and 4 bases respectively, with 11 bases between them. The germline V gene encodes CDR1 KGHSH and CDR2 LQKENI. The CDR3 spans 14 residues. CDR3 amino acids: CASSPNVVSTEAFF. In DNA, the CDR3 is TGTGCCAGCTCACCAAACGTAGTCAGCACTGAAGCTTTCTTT. The whole variable domain, filled in from reference TRBV18 and TRBJ1-1, reads NAGVMQNPRHLVRRRGQEARLRCSPMKGHSHVYWYRQLPEEGLKFMVYLQKENIIDESGMPKERFSAEFPKEGPSILRIQQVVRGDSAAYFCASSPNVVSTEAFFGQGTRLTVV.

This clone was detected only a few times. This chain uses TRBV27 with TRBJ1-6, with D tentatively TRBD1 (6 bases). Germline CDR1 MNHEY, CDR2 SMNVEV (reference sequence). The V end was cut by 3 bases, the J end by 10 bases, with 16 bases between. This CDR3 has 15 residues. Written as DNA, the CDR3 is TGTGCCAGCAGTTTCCAGACAGGCGGGGTGTCACCCCTCCACTTT. Amino acids: CASSFQTGGVSPLHF.

The rearrangement joins TRBV18 to TRBJ1-2; D uncertain. This CDR3 has 14 residues. V gave up 3 bases and J gave up 12 bases, with 20 bases separating them. Germline values: CDR1 KGHSH, CDR2 LQKENI. The CDR3 DNA reads TGTGCCAGCTCACCTTCTTCATCCGTCGACGGAAACACCTTC. It specifies CASSPSSSVDGNTF. The full variable domain, its missing parts supplied by reference TRBV18 and TRBJ1-2, is NAGVMQNPRHLVRRRGQEARLRCSPMKGHSHVYWYRQLPEEGLKFMVYLQKENIIDESGMPKERFSAEFPKEGPSILRIQQVVRGDSAAYFCASSPSSSVDGNTFGSGTRLTVV.

The chain joins TRBV4-1 to TRBJ2-3; 8 bases agree with TRBD1. In germline, CDR1 is MGHRA, CDR2 YSYEKL. This CDR3 is 16 amino acids long. V lost 1 base to trimming and J lost 0 bases; unmatched junction nucleotides: 3. The CDR3 sequence: CASSQGQGTSTDTQYF. The CDR3 DNA reads TGCGCCAGCAGCCAAGGACAGGGGACTAGCACAGATACGCAGTATTTT.

The chain employs TRBV7-2 and TRBJ2-1; no clear D gene. CDR3 length: 12 amino acids. Germline lookup yields CDR1 SGHTA and CDR2 FQGNSA. V lost 3 bases, J lost 7 bases, and 7 bases lay in between. The CDR3 is CASSLVRNEQFF. As DNA, the CDR3 is TGTGCCAGCAGCTTGGTTAGGAATGAGCAGTTCTTC.

V is TRBV7-9 and J is TRBJ1-2; no clear D gene. V lost 3 bases to trimming and J lost 4 bases, with 15 bases between them. The CDR3 totals 15 residues. CDR1 and CDR2 from the germline V gene are SEHNR and FQNEAQ (reference sequence). The CDR3 spells CASSFATVPGYGYTF. In DNA form, the CDR3 reads TGTGCCAGCAGCTTTGCGACCGTTCCCGGCTATGGCTACACCTTC.

This rearrangement joins TRBV27 to TRBJ2-3; perhaps TRBD2 as D (5 bases). Germline assignment: CDR1 MNHEY and CDR2 SMNVEV (reference sequence). V was clipped by 5 bases and J by 2 bases, with 17 bases between them. The CDR3 sequence is 16 residues long. The CDR3 coding sequence is TGTGCCAGCAGTGGCAACCGCGGCGGGCCCACAGATACGCAGTATTTT. It codes for CASSGNRGGPTDTQYF.

This rearrangement joins TRBV27 to TRBJ1-3; D might be TRBD1 (5 bases). The CDR3 extends over 15 amino acids. The germline V and J ends were trimmed by 2 bases and 4 bases, with 12 bases remaining between them. Germline V gene sequence: CDR1 MNHEY, CDR2 SMNVEV (reference sequence). This CDR3 is CASSLVGGAGNTIYF. Here the CDR3 DNA reads TGTGCCAGCAGTTTAGTAGGAGGGGCCGGAAACACCATATATTTT.

This chain joins TRBV6-6 and TRBJ1-1; maybe TRBD1 (6 bases). The ends were cut back, 5 bases at V and 6 bases at J, with 10 bases in the middle. This CDR3 has 12 residues. Germline CDR1 and CDR2: MNHNY and SVGAGI (reference sequence). The CDR3 here is CASSTGKSEAFF. CDR3 nucleotides: TGTGCCAGCAGTACAGGGAAGTCTGAAGCTTTCTTT.

This clone was seen just once. The chain has TRBV9 and TRBJ2-3, with TRBD2 matching over 11 bases. The CDR3 is made up of 18 amino acids. The V gene's germline CDR1 is SGDLS and CDR2 YYNGEE. The junction had 14 bases not matched to a gene; V was cut back by 4 bases and J by 4 bases. CDR3 DNA sequence: TGTGCCAGCAGCCCCTGGTTTAGCGGGGGGGCCGGGGCAGATACGCAGTATTTT. Translation: CASSPWFSGGAGADTQYF.

The chain has TRBV5-1 and TRBJ1-1, with 10 bases aligning to TRBD1. Germline V gene data show CDR1 as SGHRS and CDR2 as YFSETQ. The V and J ends lost 6 bases and 4 bases, in that order; junction bases with no gene match: 6. The CDR3 runs 14 residues. CDR3 amino acids: CASTVDRGSTEAFF. CDR3 coding DNA: TGCGCCAGCACCGTGGACAGGGGGTCCACTGAAGCTTTCTTT.

The chain recombines TRBV2 with TRBJ2-3, with D possibly called TRBD1 or TRBD2 (5 bases each). Per germline, CDR1 SNHLY and CDR2 FYNNEI. This CDR3 is built from 13 residues. V was shortened by 9 bases and J by 5 bases, with 15 bases between the two germline ends. The CDR3 DNA reads as TGTGCCAGTGCCGGGACCCGGCGAGATACGCAGTATTTT. Protein product: CASAGTRRDTQYF.

V and J are TRBV6-1 and TRBJ2-5; the D gene is possibly TRBD2 (5 bases). Germline loops: CDR1 MNHNS, CDR2 SASEGT. This CDR3 has 14 residues. V dropped 0 bases and J dropped 4 bases, with 9 bases sitting between them. In DNA, the CDR3 is TGTGCCAGCAGTGAAGCTAGGGCGGGAGAGACCCAGTACTTC. Translated: CASSEARAGETQYF.

The V gene is TRBV23-1, the J gene TRBJ2-7, with 7 bases aligning to TRBD1. TRBV23-1 is sorted into the ORF group, with uncertain function. V lost 3 bases to trimming and J lost 5 bases; unmatched junction nucleotides: 10. This CDR3 has 15 residues. The CDR3 sequence: CASSQFTGTVDEQYF. Written as DNA, the CDR3 is TGCGCCAGCAGTCAGTTTACCGGGACAGTCGACGAGCAGTACTTC.

The CDR3 DNA reads TGTGCCAGCTCACCTCAGGACTACGAGCAGTACTTC. This translates into CASSPQDYEQYF. The V gene is TRBV18, the J gene TRBJ2-7; D unclear. CDR1 and CDR2 (germline): KGHSH, LQKENI. This CDR3 is 12 amino acids long. V lost 3 bases and J lost 3, with 6 bases in between.

The chain is built from TRBV11-3 and TRBJ2-2; D gene uncertain. In germline, CDR1 is SGHNT, CDR2 YENEEA. The CDR3 consists of 12 residues. Trimming pared 3 bases from V and 7 bases from J, leaving 6 bases between. CDR3 DNA: TGTGCCAGCAGCTTTTATGACGGGGAGCTGTTTTTT. Translated: CASSFYDGELFF.